The 14 T cell receptor beta chains given below trace back to one sample, sequenced in a study of cytomegalovirus exposure and HLA in healthy donors. Data came from immunoSEQ multiplex PCR; TCRdb stores just in-frame clones and leaves some out. The sample contains about 130,000 clones, 89% of which appear only once. The sample was PBMCs. The receptors here all came from a young woman in good health and CMV-seropositive.

This clone was detected once. The CDR3 sequence is CASSQSPGTGLVNEQFF. CDR3 coding DNA: TGCGCCAGCAGCCAATCCCCCGGGACAGGGTTAGTCAATGAGCAGTTCTTC. V is TRBV4-3 and J is TRBJ2-1; TRBD1 matches 9 bases. Germline V gene lookup returns CDR1 LGHNA and CDR2 YSLEER. V lost 2 bases, J lost 6 bases, and 11 bases stayed unmatched. This CDR3 has 17 residues.

The J gene is TRBJ2-7, the V gene TRBV11-2, with 8 bases aligning to TRBD1. This CDR3 is 13 amino acids long. Looked up from germline, CDR1 is SGHAT and CDR2 is FQNNGV. The junction had 2 bases not matched to a gene; V was cut back by 5 bases and J by 2 bases. The CDR3 DNA is TGTGCCAGCAGCCCGACAGGGGCCTACGAGCAGTACTTC. Its protein product is CASSPTGAYEQYF.

This clone was recorded only once. The chain joins TRBV14 to TRBJ2-7; TRBD2 aligns across 8 bases. With 8 bases clipped from V and 4 bases from J, the junction kept 10 bases outside the gene matches. CDR3 length: 14 residues. Germline assignment: CDR1 SGHDN and CDR2 FVKESK. The CDR3 spells CASSPSGGRYEQYF. The CDR3 nucleotides are TGTGCCAGCTCCCCTTCGGGGGGGCGGTACGAGCAGTACTTC.

J is TRBJ1-2 and V is TRBV4-1; D remains ambiguous. Trimming took off 1 base at V and 5 bases at J, with 8 bases between the two ends. Germline CDR1 reads MGHRA; CDR2 reads YSYEKL. This CDR3 spans 13 amino acids. The CDR3 nucleotides read TGCGCCAGCAGCCAAGCGCAGACTTATGGCTACACCTTC. It codes for CASSQAQTYGYTF.

The chain recombines TRBV10-3 with TRBJ2-7; 8 bases align to TRBD2. The trim removed 4 bases at V and 2 bases at J, leaving 4 bases unmatched. The CDR3 sequence is 14 residues long. Germline CDR1 and CDR2: ENHRY and SYGVKD. The CDR3 region is CAISGRGGTYEQYF. The CDR3 bases are TGTGCCATCAGTGGTCGCGGGGGGACCTACGAGCAGTACTTC.

The table lists this clone with a count of one. Germline and junction disagree at one end, which may indicate a read error. The chain is built from TRBV6-1 and TRBJ2-1, with 8 bases that match TRBD2. This CDR3 spans 14 amino acids. Germline V gene data show CDR1 as MNHNS and CDR2 as SASEGT. The CDR3 region has the DNA TGTGTCAGCAGCCACGGGGGGGAGGGCAATGAGCAGTTCTTC. It encodes CVSSHGGEGNEQFF.

V gene TRBV28 combines with J gene TRBJ2-7; 8 positions match TRBD1. With V trimmed by 8 bases and J by 2 bases, 5 bases remained unmatched. The V gene's germline CDR1 is MDHEN and CDR2 SYDVKM. The CDR3 runs to 13 residues. The CDR3 loop is CASGGQGAYEQYF. The CDR3 nucleotides are TGTGCCAGCGGCGGACAGGGAGCCTACGAGCAGTACTTC.

This chain connects TRBV19 to TRBJ1-4, with 10 bases lining up with TRBD1. The V gene end was trimmed by 5 bases and the J gene end by 4 bases; junction bases not matched to a gene: 7. CDR1 is LNHDA and CDR2 is SQIVND in the germline V gene (reference sequence). This CDR3 is 16 amino acids long. The CDR3 reads CASSRRDRGYNEKLFF. In DNA, the CDR3 is TGTGCCAGTAGTCGCCGGGACAGGGGCTATAATGAAAAACTGTTTTTT.

The gene calls are TRBV9 and TRBJ2-1; the match to TRBD2 covers 8 bases. J lost 0 bases, V lost 3 bases, and 2 bases had no gene match. The CDR3 contains 15 residues. Germline V lookup: CDR1 SGDLS, CDR2 YYNGEE. The CDR3 DNA reads as TGTGCCAGCAGCGGCGGGGGGAGCTCCTACAATGAGCAGTTCTTC. Protein product: CASSGGGSSYNEQFF.

This chain connects TRBV6-5 to TRBJ2-7, with 8 positions matching TRBD1. Germline assignment: CDR1 MNHEY and CDR2 SVGAGI. The CDR3 runs 16 residues. The V and J ends lost 2 bases and 2 bases, in that order; junction bases with no gene match: 8. The DNA of the CDR3 is TGTGCCAGCAGTTACGCTCGGGACAGGATTACCTACGAGCAGTACTTC. Its protein product is CASSYARDRITYEQYF.

The CDR3 loop is CSVEESQGFTGELFF. The DNA of the CDR3 is TGCAGCGTTGAAGAATCACAGGGGTTTACCGGGGAGCTGTTTTTT. The chain employs TRBV29-1 and TRBJ2-2, with 7 nucleotides matching TRBD1. Germline values: CDR1 SQVTM, CDR2 ANQGSEA. This CDR3 comprises 15 residues. The ends lost 0 bases at V and 5 bases at J; junction bases unmatched: 6.

V is TRBV7-3 and J is TRBJ1-1; D not resolved. Trimming stripped 5 bases from V and 4 bases from J, with 11 bases between. This CDR3 region has 13 residues. Germline V CDR1 and CDR2: SGHTA, FQGTGA. The CDR3 sequence is CASSAGAGTEAFF. The CDR3 DNA follows: TGTGCCAGCAGCGCGGGTGCGGGCACTGAAGCTTTCTTT.

This rearrangement joins TRBV29-1 to TRBJ2-6; unclear D gene. This CDR3 spans 13 amino acids. Trimming took 4 bases from V and 4 from J, leaving 8 bases between them. Germline CDR1 and CDR2: SQVTM and ANQGSEA. Here the CDR3 DNA reads TGCAGCGTTGTATTTGTGGGGGCCAACGTCCTGACTTTC. Protein product: CSVVFVGANVLTF.

The rearrangement joins TRBV7-8 to TRBJ2-2; D uncertain. CDR1 SGHVS and CDR2 FQNEAQ come from the germline V gene. This CDR3 is built from 16 residues. V lost 0 bases and J lost 3, with 11 bases in between. CDR3 region: CASSLALTKDTGELFF. The CDR3 region has the DNA TGTGCCAGCAGCTTAGCCCTCACTAAGGACACCGGGGAGCTGTTTTTT.